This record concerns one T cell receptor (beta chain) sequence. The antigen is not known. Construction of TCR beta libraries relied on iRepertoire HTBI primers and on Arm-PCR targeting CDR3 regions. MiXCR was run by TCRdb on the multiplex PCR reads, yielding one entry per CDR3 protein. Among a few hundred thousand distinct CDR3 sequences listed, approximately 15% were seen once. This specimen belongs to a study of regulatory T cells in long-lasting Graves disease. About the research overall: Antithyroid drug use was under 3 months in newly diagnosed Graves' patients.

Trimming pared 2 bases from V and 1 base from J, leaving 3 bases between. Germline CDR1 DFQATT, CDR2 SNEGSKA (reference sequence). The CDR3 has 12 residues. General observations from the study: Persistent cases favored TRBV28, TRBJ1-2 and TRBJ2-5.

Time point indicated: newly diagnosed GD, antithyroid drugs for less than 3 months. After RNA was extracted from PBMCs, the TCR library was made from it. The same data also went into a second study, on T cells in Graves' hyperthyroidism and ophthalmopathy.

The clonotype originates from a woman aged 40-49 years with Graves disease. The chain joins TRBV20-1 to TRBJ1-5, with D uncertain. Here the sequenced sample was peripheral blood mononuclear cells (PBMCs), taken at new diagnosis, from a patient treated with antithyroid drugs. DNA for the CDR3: TGCAGTGCTAGAAGGAGCAATCAGCCCCAGCATTTT. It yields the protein CSARRSNQPQHF.